The 13 T cell receptor beta chains listed next were all sequenced from one sample in a study of control samples from healthy donors and cancer patients. Measured with immunoSEQ multiplex PCR; TCRdb has only the in-frame clones, and not every one. The sample holds 150,000 or so clones; roughly 94% are singletons and the top ten take about an eighth. Material for sequencing was blood. The origin of the receptors is a man aged 35 to 55 in good health.

J is TRBJ2-7 and V is TRBV19, with a weak D call TRBD2 (6 bases). Germline V gene data show CDR1 as LNHDA and CDR2 as SQIVND (reference sequence). Trimming shortened V by 1 base and J by 5 bases, and 9 bases separated the two germline ends. This CDR3 contains 13 residues. Here the CDR3 DNA reads TGTGCCAGTAGTATAGGTGGAGGGAACGAGCAGTACTTC. Translating it yields CASSIGGGNEQYF.

The V gene is TRBV6-2 or TRBV6-3, the J gene TRBJ2-7; a weak D match, TRBD2 (6 bases). CDR1 is MNHEY and CDR2 is SVGEGT in the germline V gene. V gave up 2 bases and J gave up 1 base, with 15 bases separating them. CDR3 length equals 16 residues. The CDR3: CASSYENRRGSYEQYF. CDR3 bases: TGTGCCAGCAGTTACGAGAACAGACGGGGGTCCTACGAGCAGTACTTC.

This chain joins TRBV6-5 and TRBJ1-4; 7 bases are a match to TRBD1. V dropped 3 bases and J dropped 8; count of bases not matched to a gene: 6. CDR1 and CDR2 (germline): MNHEY, SVGAGI. CDR3 length: 14 amino acids. The DNA of the CDR3 is TGTGCCAGCAGTTATAAGGGGGCAAGGGAAAAACTGTTTTTT. Its protein is CASSYKGAREKLFF.

This rearrangement joins TRBV11-1 to TRBJ2-3, with D unclear. The CDR3 contains 14 residues. V gave up 2 bases and J gave up 0 bases, with 6 bases separating them. Germline values: CDR1 SGHAT, CDR2 FQDESV (reference sequence). In DNA form, the CDR3 reads TGTGCCAGCAGCTTAAGGGTCAGCACAGATACGCAGTATTTT. Translation gives CASSLRVSTDTQYF. Using reference TRBV11-1 and TRBJ2-3 for the parts outside the CDR3, the full variable domain is EAEVAQSPRYKITEKSQAVAFWCDPISGHATLYWYRQILGQGPELLVQFQDESVVDDSQLPKDRFSAERLKGVDSTLKIQPAELGDSAMYLCASSLRVSTDTQYFGPGTRLTVL.

The CDR3 coding sequence is TGTGCCATCAGTGACCTAGGCGGGAAGGGGGAGCTGTTTTTT. This codes for CAISDLGGKGELFF. This chain links TRBV10-3 with TRBJ2-2; possible D gene TRBD2, 6 bases. The CDR3 runs to 14 residues. V lost 3 bases, J lost 8 bases, and 13 bases lay in between. Germline CDR1 is ENHRY and CDR2 is SYGVKD.

J is TRBJ1-2 and V is TRBV30, with 7 nucleotides matching TRBD1. Germline V gives CDR1 GTSNPN, CDR2 SVGIG (reference sequence). The CDR3 contains 15 residues. V lost 2 bases to trimming and J lost 3 bases; unmatched junction nucleotides: 9. The CDR3 coding sequence is TGTGCCTGGAGTTCGGGACAGCCGTACCACTATGGCTACACCTTC. It specifies CAWSSGQPYHYGYTF. Full variable domain (outside the CDR3, taken from reference TRBV30 and TRBJ1-2): SQTIHQWPATLVQPVGSPLSLECTVEGTSNPNLYWYRQAAGRGLQLLFYSVGIGQISSEVPQNLSASRPQDRQFILSSKKLLLSDSGFYLCAWSSGQPYHYGYTFGSGTRLTVV.

The CDR3 region is CASSLGSSTDTQYF. CDR3 DNA sequence: TGCGCCAGCAGCTTGGGCTCATCCACAGATACGCAGTATTTT. The chain couples TRBV5-1 to TRBJ2-3; D uncertain. The germline V gene has CDR1 SGHRS and CDR2 YFSETQ. The CDR3 loop spans 14 amino acids. V was clipped by 0 bases and J by 2 bases, with 7 bases between them.

The chain recombines TRBV10-1 with TRBJ1-1, with 7 bases aligning to TRBD1. The CDR3 spans 13 residues. V lost 9 bases and J lost 0; bases outside the gene matches: 4. Germline V gene lookup returns CDR1 WNHNN and CDR2 SYGVQD (reference sequence). The DNA of the CDR3 is TGCGCCAGTAGGACAGGATTGAACACTGAAGCTTTCTTT. This gives the protein CASRTGLNTEAFF.

This chain uses TRBV5-6 with TRBJ1-3, with D hard to call. This CDR3 spans 13 amino acids. V dropped 4 bases and J dropped 8 bases, with 13 bases sitting between them. Germline V gene sequence: CDR1 SGHDT, CDR2 YYEEEE. The CDR3 here is CASSPREGYTIYF. The DNA for the CDR3 is TGTGCCAGCAGCCCGAGAGAGGGCTACACCATATATTTT.

The chain carries TRBV15 and TRBJ2-7, with D uncertain. Trimming pared 0 bases from V and 2 bases from J, leaving 8 bases between. The germline V gene encodes CDR1 LNHNV and CDR2 YYDKDF (reference sequence). This CDR3 is 14 amino acids long. The CDR3 nucleotides are TGTGCCACCAGCAGAGATCGGGCAACCTACGAGCAGTACTTC. This codes for CATSRDRATYEQYF.

The V call is TRBV28, the J call TRBJ2-6; a weak D match, TRBD2 (5 bases). The CDR3 sequence is 19 residues long. In germline, CDR1 is MDHEN, CDR2 SYDVKM. V lost 8 bases and J 0 bases, leaving 23 bases between the germline ends. The CDR3 loop reads CASDDSTGGPSSGANVLTF. CDR3 DNA sequence: TGTGCCAGCGACGACTCTACCGGAGGACCCTCCTCTGGGGCCAACGTCCTGACTTTC.

The rearrangement joins TRBV4-1 to TRBJ1-4; D is possibly TRBD1 (5 bases). CDR1 is MGHRA, CDR2 YSYEKL, per germline. Trimming left V 1 base short and J 0 bases short, with 9 bases between. The CDR3 totals 16 residues. The CDR3 protein is CASSQVGTATNEKLFF. The CDR3 DNA reads as TGCGCCAGCAGCCAAGTAGGGACCGCAACTAATGAAAAACTGTTTTTT.

With regard to this clone: An end of the junction differs from the germline gene, which may be a read error. The CDR3 DNA follows: TGTGCTAGCAGCTCAGTACAGGGAAGGGAAAACATTCAGTACTTC. Protein: CASSSVQGRENIQYF. The V and J genes are TRBV7-7 and TRBJ2-4; TRBD1 might be the D (6 bases). Germline V gene lookup returns CDR1 SSHAT and CDR2 FNYEAQ (reference sequence). The CDR3 loop spans 15 amino acids.